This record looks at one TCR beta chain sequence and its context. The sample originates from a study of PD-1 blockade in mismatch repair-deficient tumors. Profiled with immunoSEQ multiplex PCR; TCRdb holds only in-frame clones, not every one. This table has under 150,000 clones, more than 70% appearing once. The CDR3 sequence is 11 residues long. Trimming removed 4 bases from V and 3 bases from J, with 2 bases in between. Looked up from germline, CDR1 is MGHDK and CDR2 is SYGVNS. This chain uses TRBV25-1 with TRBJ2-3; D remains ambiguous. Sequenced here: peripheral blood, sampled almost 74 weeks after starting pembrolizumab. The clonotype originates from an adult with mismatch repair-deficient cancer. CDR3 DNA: TGTGCCAGCAGTGTAACAGATACGCAGTATTTT. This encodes CASSVTDTQYF.